This T cell receptor beta chain is drawn from a study of cytomegalovirus exposure and HLA in healthy donors. The CDR3 length is 16 residues. This PCR relied on a set of 60 Vbeta primers and 13 Jbeta primers. The method was immunoSEQ multiplex PCR; TCRdb's version includes in-frame clones alone and lacks a portion of them. The sample contains over 100,000 clones, just under 80% of which appear only once. The TCR originated in a man in his thirties or forties in good health and CMV-seronegative. This chain connects TRBV21-1 to TRBJ1-5; no DNA check was done on the table's D call, TRBD1. TRBV21-1 is classified as a pseudogene. The sample comprised PBMCs. CDR3 coding DNA: TGTGCCAGCAGCAAAGTCCCGGGACAAAGGAATCAGCCCCAGCATTTT. This encodes CASSKVPGQRNQPQHF.